This entry features one T cell receptor beta chain sequence. No cognate antigen has been identified for it. No base quality values were provided; no much bigger clone lies one nucleotide off. Spanning cysteine to phenylalanine, the CDR3 consists of 16 amino acids. This entry keeps only the CDR3 DNA: 48 bases, framed from base 1. V and J are truncated by 2 bases and 2 bases respectively, leaving an intervening sequence of 16 bases. CDR1 is given as MNHEY and CDR2 as SVGAGI, both from the germline V gene. The record originates from a study of cytomegalovirus exposure and HLA in healthy donors (dated 2017 in TCRdb). For context, the study as a whole: According to a later analysis, the 100 to 150 validation repertoires were produced on the same platform as the 680 or so repertoires of the first cohort. High-throughput TCR immunosequencing, statistical association of individual TCRs with disease status, and machine learning were combined to predict cytomegalovirus infection status. A separate validation cohort of 100 to 150 different subjects was used in addition to the roughly 720-subject first cohort. The study aimed to test whether cataloging public T cell receptors could reveal signatures of past pathogen exposure. Paper-wide results and their limitations: Cytomegalovirus status was reported to be diagnosed by the classifier with high specificity and sensitivity in both the original and validation cohorts. The validation cohort had no HLA typing available for a later analysis, so co-occurrence within that cohort was assessed over all 110 or so repertoires. A few of the identified cytomegalovirus-associated TCR beta chains were confirmed in vitro to be specific for cytomegalovirus antigens. Most TCR sequences were seen in very few donors, while some public TCRs were found in many individuals. In the study, 150 to 200 TCR beta chains were listed as associated with cytomegalovirus. According to the authors, the approach could potentially be generalized to other disease states and immunological phenotypes. In a later analysis, TCRs clustered in the first cohort were found to also tend to co-occur in the roughly 120 validation repertoires, with 94% of cluster scores above 0.

Libraries were built with the immunoSEQ multiplex PCR assay. For the original study's pipeline: A statistical classification framework was built to diagnose cytomegalovirus status from the catalog of TCR beta chain sequences. TCRdb obtained this table from immuneACCESS and retained in-frame rearrangements with V and J assigned. These tables miss some clones; where compared with another copy, unresolved V genes account for less than half of the shortfall, and the remainder is unexplained. The V and J calls and clone size are taken from that table; D and trimming were inferred from the DNA. The sample table shows roughly 120,000 clones, and approximately 88% are seen once. In total, the top ten clones hold 1.5% to 2% of the sample. Donors formed part of the validation cohort, which comprised over a hundred subjects and was distinct from the first cohort of roughly 600 subjects.

The TCR was taken from a man between 18 and 29 years old in good health and CMV-seronegative. Material for sequencing was PBMCs. The chain links TRBV6-5 with TRBJ2-7, and perhaps TRBD2 as D gene, on 7 matching bases. The DNA sequence is as follows: TGTGCCAGCAGTTACGCCATTCGGGGGGCGGCCTACGAGCAGTACTTC. Translated, this is CASSYAIRGAAYEQYF.